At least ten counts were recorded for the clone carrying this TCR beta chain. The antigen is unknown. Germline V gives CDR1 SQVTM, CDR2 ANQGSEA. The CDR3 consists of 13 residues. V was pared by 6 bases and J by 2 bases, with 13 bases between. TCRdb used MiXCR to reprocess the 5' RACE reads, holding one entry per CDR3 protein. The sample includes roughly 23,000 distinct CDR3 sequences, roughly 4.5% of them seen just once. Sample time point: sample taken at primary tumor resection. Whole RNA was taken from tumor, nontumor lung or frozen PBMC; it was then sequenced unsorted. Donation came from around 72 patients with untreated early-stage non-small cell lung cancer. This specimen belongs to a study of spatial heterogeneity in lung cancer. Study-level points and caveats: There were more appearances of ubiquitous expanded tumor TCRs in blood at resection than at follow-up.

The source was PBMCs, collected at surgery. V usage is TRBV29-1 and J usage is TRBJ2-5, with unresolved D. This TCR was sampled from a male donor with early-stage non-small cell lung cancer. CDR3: CSVLVPPQETQYF. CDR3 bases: TGCAGCGTCCTCGTCCCCCCACAAGAGACCCAGTACTTC.